Each of the 3 T cell receptor beta chains below was sequenced from the same sample in a study of CD8 T cells in ankylosing spondylitis. One entry per CDR3 protein results from TCRdb running MiXCR on the 5' RACE reads. The table lists some 700,000 distinct CDR3 sequences, 15% to 20% of them singletons, with 15% to 20% in the top ten. What these receptors recognize is not known. The study, taken as a whole, reports: There was a TCR beta motif, made of several highly homologous variants, that appeared characteristic of ankylosing spondylitis blood.

The sequenced sample consisted of blood, either unsorted or a sorted T cell fraction (not recorded which). The source is a male donor with ankylosing spondylitis.

Many counts were recorded for this clonotype. The rearrangement uses TRBV25-1 and TRBJ2-4; TRBD1 agrees at 7 bases. This CDR3 comprises 19 residues. CDR1 MGHDK and CDR2 SYGVNS come from the germline V gene. The J segment lost 0 bases and the V segment lost 2 bases, leaving 13 bases of the junction unmatched. The DNA of the CDR3 is TGTGCCAGCAGTGAACGGGACAGATTTCGCGAACTAGCCAAAAACATTCAGTACTTC. It is translated as CASSERDRFRELAKNIQYF.

This clonotype was observed a few times. The chain employs TRBV20-1 and TRBJ1-6; a possible D gene is TRBD1 (6 bases). The CDR3 has 14 residues. Trimming stripped 4 bases from V and 6 bases from J, with 13 bases between. Germline assignment: CDR1 DFQATT and CDR2 SNEGSKA (reference sequence). DNA for the CDR3: TGCAGTGCTATGGCAGGGGCGGTTAATTCACCCCTCCACTTT. It is translated as CSAMAGAVNSPLHF.

The genes are TRBV28 and TRBJ2-7, with 8 bases aligning to TRBD2. This CDR3 has 14 amino acids. V lost 3 bases to trimming and J lost 4 bases; unmatched junction nucleotides: 5. Per the germline V gene, CDR1 is MDHEN and CDR2 is SYDVKM. The DNA of the CDR3 is TGTGCCAGCAGTTTGGCGCAGCGGGAGTACGAGCAGTACTTC. It codes for CASSLAQREYEQYF.